This TCR beta chain was found in a study of blood T cell repertoires in COVID-19. Measured with immunoSEQ multiplex PCR; TCRdb has only the in-frame clones, and not every one. Of about 130,000 clones detected, about 80% appear once; the ten largest clones hold 37%. This clone has only one observation. This CDR3 spans 14 amino acids. Looked up from germline, CDR1 is SEHNR and CDR2 is FQNEAQ (reference sequence). Trimming removed 4 bases at V and 2 bases at J, with 12 bases between. The receptor's source is a man aged 40-50 years with active or convalescent COVID-19. Source material: peripheral blood. V is TRBV7-9 and J is TRBJ2-7; D perhaps matches TRBD1 (6 bases). The CDR3 nucleotides read TGTGCCAGCAGCTCCCGGACAGATGCCTACGAGCAGTACTTC. The encoded protein is CASSSRTDAYEQYF.